The 23 T cell receptor beta chains presented below share a single source sample, sequenced in a study of cytomegalovirus exposure and HLA in healthy donors. It was with 60 Vbeta and 13 Jbeta primers that the PCR ran. TCRdb keeps only in-frame clones here, not all; method: immunoSEQ multiplex PCR. This sample has 120,000 to 150,000 clones; approximately 83% occur once, and the top ten carry roughly 2%. Sequenced sample: PBMCs. Source of these receptors: a woman between 35 and 50 years old in good health and CMV-seronegative.

The chain carries TRBV14 and TRBJ1-1; D is uncertain. The CDR3 is 13 residues long. V was pared by 0 bases and J by 7 bases, with 9 bases between. In germline, CDR1 is SGHDN, CDR2 FVKESK. The CDR3 DNA reads TGTGCCAGCAGCCAAGATAAGCTGAATGAAGCTTTCTTT. This sequence encodes CASSQDKLNEAFF.

This clone has a handful of counts. This chain joins TRBV7-9 and TRBJ1-1; D may be TRBD1 (5 bases). With 2 bases removed from V and 6 bases from J, the gap between germline ends came to 16 bases. Germline CDR1 reads SEHNR; CDR2 reads FQNEAQ (reference sequence). This CDR3 has 15 residues. For the CDR3, the DNA is TGTGCCAGCAGCTTATTGGAGGGGAGGGTTGCTGAAGCTTTCTTT. Protein sequence: CASSLLEGRVAEAFF.

This chain joins TRBV27 and TRBJ2-7; D is unresolved. From germline, CDR1 is MNHEY and CDR2 SMNVEV (reference sequence). V lost 4 bases and J 6 bases, leaving 7 bases between the germline ends. The CDR3 length is 11 residues. This chain's CDR3 is CASSSLREQYF. For the CDR3, the DNA is TGTGCCAGCAGTTCCCTCCGCGAGCAGTACTTC.

The chain is built from TRBV7-9 and TRBJ2-2; possible D gene TRBD2, 5 bases. CDR3 size: 14 residues. Trimming cost V 0 bases and J 6 bases, with 8 bases left between them. Germline V gene lookup returns CDR1 SEHNR and CDR2 FQNEAQ (reference sequence). The CDR3 loop is CASSLAGAPGELFF. The CDR3 nucleotides read TGTGCCAGCAGCTTAGCGGGAGCTCCCGGGGAGCTGTTTTTT.

This clone showed up just a few times. The gene calls are TRBV6-6 and TRBJ1-1; perhaps TRBD1 as D (5 bases). Between the trimmed V and J ends, which lost 5 bases and 1 base, there was a span of 17 bases. CDR1 is MNHNY, CDR2 SVGAGI, per germline (reference sequence). CDR3 length: 16 residues. The CDR3 sequence: CASSPPSGKGNTEAFF. CDR3 bases: TGTGCCAGCAGTCCCCCTTCAGGGAAGGGGAACACTGAAGCTTTCTTT.

The count of this clone is one. CDR3 in amino acids: CASTPRGTGLSAFF. CDR3 nucleotide sequence: TGTGCCAGTACTCCGCGTGGGACAGGGCTCTCAGCTTTCTTT. V gene TRBV19 combines with J gene TRBJ1-1, with TRBD1 matching 9 bases. The trim removed 7 bases at V and 10 bases at J, leaving 13 bases unmatched. The CDR3 spans 14 residues. The germline gives CDR1 LNHDA, CDR2 SQIVND (reference sequence).

This chain uses TRBV29-1 with TRBJ2-7; 7 bases are a match to TRBD1. The CDR3 spans 13 residues. V dropped 7 bases and J dropped 4; count of bases not matched to a gene: 10. Germline V gene lookup returns CDR1 SQVTM and CDR2 ANQGSEA. The CDR3 DNA follows: TGCAGCGCTCCGGGACAGAGCAAATACGAGCAGTACTTC. It codes for CSAPGQSKYEQYF.

This sequence joins TRBV5-6 and TRBJ2-3; D perhaps matches TRBD1 (7 bases). Trimming left V 3 bases short and J 2 bases short, with 13 bases between. In germline, CDR1 is SGHDT, CDR2 YYEEEE. The CDR3 is 15 amino acids. This chain's CDR3 is CASSSIRGDTDTQYF. The CDR3 DNA is TGTGCCAGCAGCTCCATCAGGGGGGACACAGATACGCAGTATTTT. The whole variable domain, filled in from reference TRBV5-6 and TRBJ2-3, reads DAGVTQSPTHLIKTRGQQVTLRCSPKSGHDTVSWYQQALGQGPQFIFQYYEEEERQRGNFPDRFSGHQFPNYSSELNVNALLLGDSALYLCASSSIRGDTDTQYFGPGTRLTVL.

The rearrangement uses TRBV18 and TRBJ2-2; no clear D. Between the trimmed V and J ends, which lost 3 bases and 3 bases, there was a span of 5 bases. The CDR3 loop spans 13 amino acids. CDR1 and CDR2 (germline): KGHSH, LQKENI. The CDR3 here is CASSPRDTGELFF. Written as DNA, the CDR3 is TGTGCCAGCTCACCCCGGGACACCGGGGAGCTGTTTTTT.

The rearrangement links TRBV6-5 to TRBJ1-2, with a weak D call TRBD1 (6 bases). The ends were cut back, 8 bases at V and 0 bases at J, with 10 bases in the middle. Germline V gives CDR1 MNHEY, CDR2 SVGAGI. This CDR3 contains 13 residues. For the CDR3, the DNA is TGTGCCAGCGTACAGGGTGCTAACTATGGCTACACCTTC. It translates to CASVQGANYGYTF.

The rearrangement joins TRBV6-6 to TRBJ1-4; D is perhaps TRBD1 (6 bases). This CDR3 contains 16 residues. Trimming shortened V by 5 bases and J by 0 bases, and 13 bases separated the two germline ends. The V gene's germline CDR1 is MNHNY and CDR2 SVGAGI (reference sequence). The DNA of the CDR3 is TGTGCCAGCAGTCCGGGACATTCGACAACTAATGAAAAACTGTTTTTT. This sequence encodes CASSPGHSTTNEKLFF.

J is TRBJ2-7 and V is TRBV5-8; 7 nucleotides line up with TRBD1. After removal of 4 bases from V and 3 bases from J, the junction contained 7 bases not matched to a gene. CDR1 is SGHTS and CDR2 is YDEGEE in the germline V gene. The CDR3 spans 14 residues. The CDR3 spells CASSPGTAGYEQYF. In DNA form, the CDR3 reads TGTGCCAGCAGCCCCGGGACAGCTGGCTACGAGCAGTACTTC.

V gene TRBV5-1 combines with J gene TRBJ1-2; D uncertain. CDR3 length: 17 residues. The V gene lost 4 bases and the J gene lost 5 bases, with 24 bases spanning the gap. Germline V gene sequence: CDR1 SGHRS, CDR2 YFSETQ. CDR3 sequence: CASSPTVGEPPPYGYTF. DNA of the CDR3: TGCGCCAGCAGCCCCACTGTCGGGGAGCCGCCCCCATATGGCTACACCTTC.

The V gene is TRBV29-1, the J gene TRBJ1-2; D perhaps matches TRBD1 (5 bases). The CDR3 extends over 12 amino acids. Per the germline V gene, CDR1 is SQVTM and CDR2 is ANQGSEA. Trimming removed 4 bases at V and 8 bases at J, with 14 bases between. CDR3 sequence (DNA): TGCAGCGTTGGGGAGGGGATTGAGGGCTACACCTTC. Translating gives CSVGEGIEGYTF.

The gene calls are TRBV6-5 and TRBJ2-7, with TRBD2 matching over 7 bases. V dropped 2 bases and J dropped 2; count of bases not matched to a gene: 6. The CDR3 is 15 amino acids. Germline lookup yields CDR1 MNHEY and CDR2 SVGAGI. CDR3 protein: CASSYGAGATYEQYF. CDR3 coding DNA: TGTGCCAGCAGTTACGGGGCGGGAGCAACCTACGAGCAGTACTTC.

This chain uses TRBV5-1 with TRBJ2-4; 8 positions agree with TRBD1. Germline CDR1 reads SGHRS; CDR2 reads YFSETQ. The junction had 12 bases not matched to a gene; V was cut back by 0 bases and J by 1 base. The CDR3 sequence is 19 residues long. This chain's CDR3 is CASSLEGQVTRAAKNIQYF. The CDR3 DNA reads TGCGCCAGCAGCTTGGAGGGACAGGTTACGAGGGCCGCCAAAAACATTCAGTACTTC.

The J gene is TRBJ1-2, the V gene TRBV28; 9 positions agree with TRBD1. The length of the CDR3 is 15 residues. Germline loops: CDR1 MDHEN, CDR2 SYDVKM. J gave up 3 bases and V 6 bases, and 8 bases lay outside the gene matches. The CDR3 sequence: CASRPFGTGHYGYTF. In DNA, the CDR3 is TGTGCCAGCAGACCGTTCGGGACAGGGCACTATGGCTACACCTTC.

This clone appeared a single time. The chain carries TRBV19 and TRBJ1-5; weak D call: TRBD1 (5 bases). Looked up from germline, CDR1 is LNHDA and CDR2 is SQIVND (reference sequence). The CDR3 extends over 14 amino acids. V was shortened by 3 bases and J by 7 bases, with 13 bases between the two germline ends. The CDR3 DNA reads as TGTGCCAGTAGTATGGAGAAGGAGGGGCAGCCCCAGCATTTT. Protein: CASSMEKEGQPQHF. Full variable domain (remainder filled in from reference TRBV19 and TRBJ1-5): DGGITQSPKYLFRKEGQNVTLSCEQNLNHDAMYWYRQDPGQGLRLIYYSQIVNDFQKGDIAEGYSVSREKKESFPLTVTSAQKNPTAFYLCASSMEKEGQPQHFGDGTRLSIL.

V usage is TRBV19 and J usage is TRBJ2-1; D might be TRBD2 (5 bases). Germline V lookup: CDR1 LNHDA, CDR2 SQIVND (reference sequence). The germline V and J ends were trimmed by 3 bases and 3 bases, with 12 bases remaining between them. The CDR3 totals 15 residues. The CDR3: CASSMWASSYNEQFF. The CDR3 nucleotides read TGTGCCAGTAGTATGTGGGCTAGCAGCTACAATGAGCAGTTCTTC.

The chain joins TRBV5-1 to TRBJ1-1; the match to TRBD1 covers 9 bases. CDR3 size: 18 residues. Germline V CDR1 and CDR2: SGHRS, YFSETQ. J gave up 4 bases and V 5 bases, and 18 bases lay outside the gene matches. CDR3 amino acids: CASSRDRAMAGGGTEAFF. The CDR3 region has the DNA TGCGCCAGCAGTCGGGACAGGGCTATGGCTGGAGGGGGCACTGAAGCTTTCTTT.

In DNA, the CDR3 is TGTGCCAGTAGGAGGGACAGGGGAGGCACTGAAGCTTTCTTT. Translated: CASRRDRGGTEAFF. The chain carries TRBV19 and TRBJ1-1, with 10 bases aligning to TRBD1. V was pared by 6 bases and J by 4 bases, with 5 bases of the junction left unmatched. Germline values: CDR1 LNHDA, CDR2 SQIVND (reference sequence). The CDR3 runs 14 residues.

This rearrangement joins TRBV2 to TRBJ1-5; tentative D call: TRBD1 (6 bases). Trimming removed 5 bases at V and 1 base at J, with 12 bases between. Germline lookup yields CDR1 SNHLY and CDR2 FYNNEI. The CDR3 has 15 amino acids. CDR3 nucleotide sequence: TGTGCCAGCAGTCTGGCAGGGGCAAGCAATCAGCCCCAGCATTTT. Its translation: CASSLAGASNQPQHF.

V usage is TRBV30 and J usage is TRBJ2-7; a possible D gene is TRBD1 (6 bases). This CDR3 comprises 12 residues. The germline gives CDR1 GTSNPN, CDR2 SVGIG (reference sequence). V gave up 3 bases and J gave up 6 bases, with 12 bases separating them. CDR3 protein: CAWRVDRPEQYF. The DNA of the CDR3 is TGTGCCTGGAGGGTAGACAGGCCCGAGCAGTACTTC.